A single sample is the source of the 8 T cell receptor beta chains below, sequenced in a study of blood T cell repertoires in COVID-19. The protocol was immunoSEQ multiplex PCR, while the TCRdb copy is restricted to in-frame clones and leaves out a portion. The sample shows about 130,000 clones, roughly 83% of them seen only once. The sequencing sample was made of PBMCs or T cells enriched from blood (not recorded which). The origin of the receptors is a man aged 50-59 years who had recovered from COVID-19.

This sequence joins TRBV5-4 and TRBJ2-4; 12 positions match TRBD1. V dropped 4 bases and J dropped 6; count of bases not matched to a gene: 5. The CDR3 is 15 amino acids. The germline CDR1 and CDR2 sequences are SGHNT and YYREEE (reference sequence). The CDR3, as DNA: TGTGCCAGCAGCCCCGGGACAGGGGGCCTAAACATTCAGTACTTC. Its protein product is CASSPGTGGLNIQYF. Filled out from reference TRBV5-4 and TRBJ2-4, the complete variable domain reads ETGVTQSPTHLIKTRGQQVTLRCSSQSGHNTVSWYQQALGQGPQFIFQYYREEENGRGNFPPRFSGLQFPNYSSELNVNALELDDSALYLCASSPGTGGLNIQYFGAGTRLSVL.

The sample holds one count of this clone. V gene TRBV6-5 combines with J gene TRBJ1-2; D is possibly TRBD1 (6 bases). The CDR3 totals 14 residues. Germline V lookup: CDR1 MNHEY, CDR2 SVGAGI. Trimming removed 1 base at V and 3 bases at J, with 9 bases between. CDR3 nucleotides: TGTGCCAGCAGTTACTTAAGGACAGACTATGGCTACACCTTC. Its translation is CASSYLRTDYGYTF.

Written as DNA, the CDR3 is TGTGCCAGCAGAGAGGGCGCGGCCTACGAGCAGTACTTC. Its protein is CASREGAAYEQYF. The rearrangement links TRBV14 to TRBJ2-7, with TRBD2 as a possible D gene (5 bases). The CDR3 extends over 13 amino acids. Trimming removed 6 bases from V and 2 bases from J, with 11 bases in between. Germline CDR1 and CDR2: SGHDN and FVKESK.

In this sample, this clone turned up a few times. The chain employs TRBV7-8 and TRBJ1-1, with 7 bases matching TRBD1. This CDR3 has 15 amino acids. The V gene end was trimmed by 5 bases and the J gene end by 1 base; junction bases not matched to a gene: 7. CDR1 and CDR2 (germline): SGHVS, FQNEAQ. The CDR3 loop is CASSHIRGENTEAFF. CDR3 bases: TGTGCCAGCAGCCATATCAGGGGGGAGAACACTGAAGCTTTCTTT.

V is TRBV28 and J is TRBJ1-4; 9 positions match TRBD1. Germline V lookup: CDR1 MDHEN, CDR2 SYDVKM. The V segment lost 0 bases and the J segment 7 bases; nucleotides outside the gene matches: 18. The CDR3 is made up of 20 amino acids. The CDR3 region is CASSLWVGGTGPGLAEKLFF. The CDR3 DNA sequence: TGTGCCAGCAGTTTATGGGTTGGGGGGACAGGGCCAGGGTTGGCTGAAAAACTGTTTTTT.

This CDR3 reads CASSDSKGQGDPYEQYF. The CDR3 bases are TGTGCCAGCAGTGACTCGAAGGGACAGGGGGACCCCTACGAGCAGTACTTC. This chain joins TRBV6-4 and TRBJ2-7; 11 bases line up with TRBD1. Losses at the gene ends were 0 bases for V and 2 bases for J; bases not matched to a gene: 6. Germline V gene sequence: CDR1 MRHNA, CDR2 SNTAGT. The CDR3 totals 17 residues.

A single count supports this clone. J is TRBJ2-2 and V is TRBV5-1; the D gene is possibly TRBD2 (5 bases). This CDR3 is built from 15 residues. Trimming left V 2 bases short and J 0 bases short, with 8 bases between. CDR1 and CDR2 from the germline V gene are SGHRS and YFSETQ. The CDR3 spells CASSFKDSNTGELFF. The CDR3 DNA is TGCGCCAGCAGCTTCAAGGACTCGAACACCGGGGAGCTGTTTTTT.

The chain couples TRBV18 to TRBJ2-3; tentatively, D is TRBD2 (5 bases). The CDR3 contains 15 residues. V lost 5 bases, J lost 0 bases, and 12 bases lay in between. CDR1 is KGHSH and CDR2 is LQKENI in the germline V gene. CDR3 in DNA: TGTGCCAGCTCATTCAGCGGCACTAGCACAGATACGCAGTATTTT. Translated: CASSFSGTSTDTQYF.